This TCR beta chain was captured by sequencing in a study of shared clonotypes between healthy human individuals. Overall study context: In total, the donors were a couple of women and a few men aged 18 to 49. Study observations and caveats: The expectation was that sequencing depth would affect clonotype sharing among donors.

This CDR3 spans 15 amino acids. V shed 6 bases and J shed 7 bases, with 19 bases lying between them. In germline, CDR1 is MNHEY, CDR2 SMNVEV (reference sequence). This clone appeared many times. What it binds is not known. The genomic DNA of each subset was split evenly across several immunoSEQ plates. Repertoires were generated with immunoSEQ multiplex PCR, while TCRdb's copy carries only in-frame clones and drops some. The sample has 400,000 to 500,000 clones, roughly four fifths seen once. The donors were adults (healthy and HIV-negative) with no recent acute infections or vaccinations. This rearrangement joins TRBV27 to TRBJ1-5; no clear D gene. The sequence came from a woman aged 40 to 55 in good health. Some clones in this sample may be carry-over from other donors' samples. The sequenced material came from PBMCs. The CDR3 sequence is CASSPLGVLSQPQHF. For the CDR3, the DNA is TGTGCCAGCAGCCCACTCGGGGTATTGTCCCAGCCCCAGCATTTT.